This T cell receptor (beta chain) was sequenced for a study of cytomegalovirus exposure and HLA in healthy donors. The PCR employed 60 Vbeta primers together with 13 Jbeta primers. Sequencing used immunoSEQ multiplex PCR; TCRdb keeps in-frame clones, though not all of them. In the table there are some 120,000 clones, around 80% of which are singletons. CDR1 is SNHLY and CDR2 is FYNNEI in the germline V gene. With V trimmed by 6 bases and J by 6 bases, 4 bases remained unmatched. The CDR3 is made up of 13 amino acids. The clonotype originates from a woman aged 60-75 years in good health and CMV-seropositive. The sample was PBMCs. V usage is TRBV2 and J usage is TRBJ2-1; 8 nucleotides match TRBD2. The CDR3 sequence: CASSPGGANEQFF. CDR3 nucleotide sequence: TGTGCCAGCAGCCCGGGGGGGGCCAATGAGCAGTTCTTC.